The T cell receptor beta chain described here comes from a study of PD-1 blockade in classical Hodgkin lymphoma. Losses at the gene ends were 1 base for V and 1 base for J; bases not matched to a gene: 3. This CDR3 is 17 amino acids long. The germline gives CDR1 MGHRA, CDR2 YSYEKL. All patients experienced relapse after autologous stem cell transplantation, and brentuximab vedotin exposure was variable. Clones were read by immunoSEQ multiplex PCR, and TCRdb kept only the in-frame ones, dropping some. The sample yields approximately 99,000 clones, roughly 87% seen once. The receptor was isolated from a human donor with classical Hodgkin lymphoma. The V and J genes are TRBV4-1 and TRBJ2-2; 10 nucleotides align to TRBD2. Sequencing used peripheral blood mononuclear cells (PBMCs), obtained before the second cycle of nivolumab. CDR3 in DNA: TGCGCCAGCAGCCAAGTTAGCGGGAGGAGGAACACCGGGGAGCTGTTTTTT. Protein product: CASSQVSGRRNTGELFF.